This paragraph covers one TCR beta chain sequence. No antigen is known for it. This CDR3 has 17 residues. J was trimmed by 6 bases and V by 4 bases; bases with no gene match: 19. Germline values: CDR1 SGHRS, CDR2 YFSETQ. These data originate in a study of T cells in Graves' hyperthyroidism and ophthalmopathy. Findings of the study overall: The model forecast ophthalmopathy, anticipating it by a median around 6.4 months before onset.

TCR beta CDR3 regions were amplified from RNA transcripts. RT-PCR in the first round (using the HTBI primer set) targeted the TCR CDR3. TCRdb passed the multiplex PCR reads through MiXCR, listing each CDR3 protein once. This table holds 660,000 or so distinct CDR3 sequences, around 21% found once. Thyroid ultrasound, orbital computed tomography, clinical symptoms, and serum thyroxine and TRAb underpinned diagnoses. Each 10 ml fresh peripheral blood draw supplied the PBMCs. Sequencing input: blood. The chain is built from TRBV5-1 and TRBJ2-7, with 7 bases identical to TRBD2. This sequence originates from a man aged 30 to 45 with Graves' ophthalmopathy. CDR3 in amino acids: CASSGDFGTKLWGEQYF. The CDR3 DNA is TGCGCCAGCAGCGGGGACTTCGGGACTAAACTCTGGGGCGAGCAGTACTTC.